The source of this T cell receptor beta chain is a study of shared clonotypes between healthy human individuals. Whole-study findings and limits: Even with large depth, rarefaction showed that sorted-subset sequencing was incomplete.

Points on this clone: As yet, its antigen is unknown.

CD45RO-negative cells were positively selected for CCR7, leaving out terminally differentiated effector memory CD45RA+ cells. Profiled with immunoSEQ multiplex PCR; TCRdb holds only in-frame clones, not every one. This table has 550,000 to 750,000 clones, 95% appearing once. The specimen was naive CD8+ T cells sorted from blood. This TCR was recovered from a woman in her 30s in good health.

The CDR3 nucleotides read TGTGCCAGCAGTTCGTCTAGCTCCGTTTCCTACGAGCAGTACTTC. Amino acid sequence: CASSSSSSVSYEQYF. The rearrangement joins TRBV27 to TRBJ2-7, with a weak D call TRBD2 (5 bases). With 4 bases removed from V and 1 base from J, the gap between germline ends came to 14 bases. CDR1 is MNHEY, CDR2 SMNVEV, per germline (reference sequence). The length of the CDR3 is 15 residues.